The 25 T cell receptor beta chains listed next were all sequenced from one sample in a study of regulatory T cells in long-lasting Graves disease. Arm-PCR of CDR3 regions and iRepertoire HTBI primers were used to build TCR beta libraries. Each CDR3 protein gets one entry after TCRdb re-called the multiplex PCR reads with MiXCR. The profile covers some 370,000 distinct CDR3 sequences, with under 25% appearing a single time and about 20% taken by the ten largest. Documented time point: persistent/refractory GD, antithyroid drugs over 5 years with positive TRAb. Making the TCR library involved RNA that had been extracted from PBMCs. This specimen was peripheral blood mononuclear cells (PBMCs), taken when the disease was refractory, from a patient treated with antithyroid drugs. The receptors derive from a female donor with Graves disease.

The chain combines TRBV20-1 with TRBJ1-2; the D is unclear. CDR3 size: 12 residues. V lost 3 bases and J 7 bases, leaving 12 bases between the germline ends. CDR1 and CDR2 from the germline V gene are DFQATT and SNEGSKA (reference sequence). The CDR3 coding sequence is TGCAGTGCTAGCAACCCCCCCTCTGGCTACACCTTC. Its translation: CSASNPPSGYTF.

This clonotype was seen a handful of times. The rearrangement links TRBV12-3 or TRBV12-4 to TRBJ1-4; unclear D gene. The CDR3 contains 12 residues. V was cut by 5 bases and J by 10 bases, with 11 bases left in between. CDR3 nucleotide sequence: TGTGCCAGCAGTCGGGGTGTTGGAAAACTGTTTTTT. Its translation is CASSRGVGKLFF.

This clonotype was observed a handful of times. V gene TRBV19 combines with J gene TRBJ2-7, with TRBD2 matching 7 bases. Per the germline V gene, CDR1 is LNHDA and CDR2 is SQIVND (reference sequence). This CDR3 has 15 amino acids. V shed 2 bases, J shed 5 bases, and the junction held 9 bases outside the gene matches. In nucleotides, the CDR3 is TGTGCCAGTAGTATACTCGGGACTACCGGGGACGAGCAGTACTTC. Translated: CASSILGTTGDEQYF.

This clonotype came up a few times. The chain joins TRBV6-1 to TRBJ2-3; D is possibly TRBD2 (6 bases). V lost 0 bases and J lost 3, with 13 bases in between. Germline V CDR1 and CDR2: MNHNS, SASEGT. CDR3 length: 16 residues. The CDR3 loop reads CASSEALGGTTDTQYF. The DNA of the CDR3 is TGTGCCAGCAGTGAAGCTCTGGGGGGAACTACAGATACGCAGTATTTT.

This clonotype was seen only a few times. CDR3 residues: CSARDAGTSNYEQYF. For the CDR3, the DNA is TGCAGTGCTAGAGATGCGGGGACTAGTAACTACGAGCAGTACTTC. V usage is TRBV20-1 and J usage is TRBJ2-7; the match to TRBD2 covers 8 bases. Trimming took 0 bases from V and 3 from J; bases not matched to a gene: 7. The CDR3 is made up of 15 amino acids. Germline CDR1 and CDR2: DFQATT and SNEGSKA (reference sequence).

CDR3 in amino acids: CASSYSFSTNPNTGELFF. CDR3 nucleotide sequence: TGTGCCAGCAGTTACTCGTTTTCTACAAACCCGAACACCGGGGAGCTGTTTTTT. This chain connects TRBV6-2 or TRBV6-3 to TRBJ2-2; D unresolved. The CDR3 runs to 18 residues. The germline V gene encodes CDR1 MNHEY and CDR2 SVGEGT. The germline V and J ends were trimmed by 0 bases and 0 bases, with 14 bases remaining between them.

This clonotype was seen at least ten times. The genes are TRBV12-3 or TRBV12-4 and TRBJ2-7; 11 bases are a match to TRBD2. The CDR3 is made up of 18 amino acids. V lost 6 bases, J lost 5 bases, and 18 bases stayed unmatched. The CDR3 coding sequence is TGTGCCAGCAGCCGAACTAGCGGGAGTAGATTCTCTCCCCACGAGCAGTACTTC. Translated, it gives CASSRTSGSRFSPHEQYF.

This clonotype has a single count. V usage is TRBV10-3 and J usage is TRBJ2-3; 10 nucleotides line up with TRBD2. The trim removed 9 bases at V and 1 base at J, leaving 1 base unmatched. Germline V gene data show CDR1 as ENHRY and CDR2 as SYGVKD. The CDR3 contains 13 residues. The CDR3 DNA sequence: TGTGCCATTGGACTAGCGGGCACAGATACGCAGTATTTT. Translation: CAIGLAGTDTQYF.

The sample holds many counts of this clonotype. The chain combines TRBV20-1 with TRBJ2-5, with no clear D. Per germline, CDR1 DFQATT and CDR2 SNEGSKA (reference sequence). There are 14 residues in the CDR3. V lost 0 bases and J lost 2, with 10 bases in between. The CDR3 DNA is TGCAGTGCTAGAGAGTTTAGGGTGCAAGAGACCCAGTACTTC. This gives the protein CSAREFRVQETQYF.

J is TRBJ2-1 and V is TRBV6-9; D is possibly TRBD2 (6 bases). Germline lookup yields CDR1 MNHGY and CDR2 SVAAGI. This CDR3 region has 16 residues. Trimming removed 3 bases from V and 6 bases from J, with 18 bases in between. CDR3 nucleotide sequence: TGTGCCAGCAGTTACGGGGGACCTCCTTTAAGCAATGAGCAGTTCTTC. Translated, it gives CASSYGGPPLSNEQFF.

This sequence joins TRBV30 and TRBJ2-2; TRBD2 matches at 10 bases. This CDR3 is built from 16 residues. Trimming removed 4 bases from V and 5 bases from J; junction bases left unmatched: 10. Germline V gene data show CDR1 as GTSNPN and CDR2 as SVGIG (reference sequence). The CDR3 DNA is TGTGCCTGGACCCCCCTAGCGGGAGAAGGAACCGGGGAGCTGTTTTTT. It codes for CAWTPLAGEGTGELFF. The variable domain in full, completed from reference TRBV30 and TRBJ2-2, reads SQTIHQWPATLVQPVGSPLSLECTVEGTSNPNLYWYRQAAGRGLQLLFYSVGIGQISSEVPQNLSASRPQDRQFILSSKKLLLSDSGFYLCAWTPLAGEGTGELFFGEGSRLTVL.

The CDR3 is CASSFQGGGTRTQYF. Written as DNA, the CDR3 is TGTGCCAGCAGTTTTCAGGGTGGGGGGACTCGGACCCAGTACTTC. V is TRBV28 and J is TRBJ2-5; D is possibly TRBD2 (6 bases). Trimming cost V 3 bases and J 7 bases, with 18 bases left between them. CDR1 and CDR2 from the germline V gene are MDHEN and SYDVKM. This CDR3 comprises 15 residues.

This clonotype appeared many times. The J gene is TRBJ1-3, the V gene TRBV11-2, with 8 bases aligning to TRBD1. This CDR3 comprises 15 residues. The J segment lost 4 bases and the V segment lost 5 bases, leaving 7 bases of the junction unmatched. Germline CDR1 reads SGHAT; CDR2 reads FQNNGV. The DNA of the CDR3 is TGTGCCAGCAGCGCCCAGGGGGCGGCCGGAAACACCATATATTTT. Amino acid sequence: CASSAQGAAGNTIYF. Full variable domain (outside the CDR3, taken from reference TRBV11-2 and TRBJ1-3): EAGVAQSPRYKIIEKRQSVAFWCNPISGHATLYWYQQILGQGPKLLIQFQNNGVVDDSQLPKDRFSAERLKGVDSTLKIQPAKLEDSAVYLCASSAQGAAGNTIYFGEGSWLTVV.

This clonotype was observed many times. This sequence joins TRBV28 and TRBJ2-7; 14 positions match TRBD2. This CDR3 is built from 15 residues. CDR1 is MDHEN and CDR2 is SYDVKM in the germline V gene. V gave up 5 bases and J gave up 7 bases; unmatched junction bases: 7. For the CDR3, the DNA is TGTGCCAGCAGTCCGGGACTAGCGGGAGCTGGGGAGCAGTACTTC. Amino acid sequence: CASSPGLAGAGEQYF.

CDR3 sequence: CASSPPTGISYNEQFF. The DNA of the CDR3 is TGCGCCAGCAGCCCCCCCACAGGGATCTCCTACAATGAGCAGTTCTTC. The chain is built from TRBV5-1 and TRBJ2-1; perhaps TRBD1 as D (6 bases). The CDR3 is 16 amino acids. Germline CDR1 reads SGHRS; CDR2 reads YFSETQ. V gave up 4 bases and J gave up 0 bases, with 14 bases separating them. Using reference TRBV5-1 and TRBJ2-1 for the parts outside the CDR3, the full variable domain is KAGVTQTPRYLIKTRGQQVTLSCSPISGHRSVSWYQQTPGQGLQFLFEYFSETQRNKGNFPGRFSGRQFSNSRSEMNVSTLELGDSALYLCASSPPTGISYNEQFFGPGTRLTVL.

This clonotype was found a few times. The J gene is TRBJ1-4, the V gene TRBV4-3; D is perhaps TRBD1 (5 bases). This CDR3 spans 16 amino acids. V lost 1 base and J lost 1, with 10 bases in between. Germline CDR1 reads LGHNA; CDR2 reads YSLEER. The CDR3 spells CASSQGGTLTNEKLFF. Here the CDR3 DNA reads TGCGCCAGCAGCCAAGGGGGGACGCTAACTAATGAAAAACTGTTTTTT.

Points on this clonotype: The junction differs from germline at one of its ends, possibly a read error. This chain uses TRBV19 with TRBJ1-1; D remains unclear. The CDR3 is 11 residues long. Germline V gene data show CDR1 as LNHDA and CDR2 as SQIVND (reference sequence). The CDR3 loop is CASSGRLEAFF. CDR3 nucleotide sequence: TGCGCCAGTAGTGGACGGCTTGAAGCTTTCTTT.

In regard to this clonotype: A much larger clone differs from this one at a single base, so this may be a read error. The CDR3 reads CASRSAESANYGYTF. CDR3 DNA sequence: TGTGCCAGTAGAAGCGCGGAGTCCGCTAACTATGGCTACACCTTC. The chain has TRBV19 and TRBJ1-2; D gene unclear. This CDR3 region has 15 residues. Trimming took 6 bases from V and 0 from J, leaving 14 bases between them. CDR1 is LNHDA and CDR2 is SQIVND in the germline V gene (reference sequence).

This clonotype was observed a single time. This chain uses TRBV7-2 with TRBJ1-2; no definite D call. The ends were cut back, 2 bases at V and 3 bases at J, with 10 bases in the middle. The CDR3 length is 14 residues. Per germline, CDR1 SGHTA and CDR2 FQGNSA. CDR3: CASSLFRTDYGYTF. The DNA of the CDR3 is TGTGCCAGCAGCTTATTTCGGACGGACTATGGCTACACCTTC.

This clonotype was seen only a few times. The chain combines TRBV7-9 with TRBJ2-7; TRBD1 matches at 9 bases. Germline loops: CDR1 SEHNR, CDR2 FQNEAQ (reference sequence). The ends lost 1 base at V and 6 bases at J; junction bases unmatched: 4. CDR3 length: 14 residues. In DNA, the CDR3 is TGTGCCAGCAGCTTAGTGGGGACAGGGACCGAGCAGTACTTC. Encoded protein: CASSLVGTGTEQYF.

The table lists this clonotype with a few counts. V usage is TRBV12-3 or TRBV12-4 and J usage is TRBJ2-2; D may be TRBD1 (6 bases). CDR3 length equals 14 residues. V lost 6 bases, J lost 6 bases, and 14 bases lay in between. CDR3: CASSGHRDPGELFF. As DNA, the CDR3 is TGTGCCAGCAGCGGACACAGGGATCCCGGGGAGCTGTTTTTT.

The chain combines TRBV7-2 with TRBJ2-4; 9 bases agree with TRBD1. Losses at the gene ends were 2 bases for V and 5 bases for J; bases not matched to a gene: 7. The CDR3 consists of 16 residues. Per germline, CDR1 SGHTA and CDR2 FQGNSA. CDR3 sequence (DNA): TGTGCCAGCAGCTTAACGGGACAGGGTGTAGAAAACATTCAGTACTTC. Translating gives CASSLTGQGVENIQYF.

CDR3 nucleotides: TGTGCCAGCAGCTTCAGGGGTCCCGGGGAGCTGTTTTTT. Its protein is CASSFRGPGELFF. The rearrangement uses TRBV7-6 and TRBJ2-2, with D possibly matching TRBD1 (6 bases). The CDR3 is made up of 13 amino acids. V was cut by 3 bases and J by 6 bases, with 8 bases left in between. The germline V gene encodes CDR1 SGHVS and CDR2 FNYEAQ.

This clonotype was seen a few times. The CDR3 loop is CSVGEDSYEQYF. CDR3 coding DNA: TGCAGCGTAGGAGAAGACTCCTACGAGCAGTACTTC. The gene calls are TRBV29-1 and TRBJ2-7, with unresolved D. Germline loops: CDR1 SQVTM, CDR2 ANQGSEA. V shed 6 bases and J shed 0 bases, with 9 bases lying between them. The CDR3 extends over 12 amino acids.

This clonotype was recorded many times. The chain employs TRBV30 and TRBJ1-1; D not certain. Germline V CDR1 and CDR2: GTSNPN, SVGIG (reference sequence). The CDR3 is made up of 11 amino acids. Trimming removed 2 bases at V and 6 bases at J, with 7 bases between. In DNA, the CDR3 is TGTGCCTGGAGTTACGGGGCTGAAGCTTTCTTT. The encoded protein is CAWSYGAEAFF.